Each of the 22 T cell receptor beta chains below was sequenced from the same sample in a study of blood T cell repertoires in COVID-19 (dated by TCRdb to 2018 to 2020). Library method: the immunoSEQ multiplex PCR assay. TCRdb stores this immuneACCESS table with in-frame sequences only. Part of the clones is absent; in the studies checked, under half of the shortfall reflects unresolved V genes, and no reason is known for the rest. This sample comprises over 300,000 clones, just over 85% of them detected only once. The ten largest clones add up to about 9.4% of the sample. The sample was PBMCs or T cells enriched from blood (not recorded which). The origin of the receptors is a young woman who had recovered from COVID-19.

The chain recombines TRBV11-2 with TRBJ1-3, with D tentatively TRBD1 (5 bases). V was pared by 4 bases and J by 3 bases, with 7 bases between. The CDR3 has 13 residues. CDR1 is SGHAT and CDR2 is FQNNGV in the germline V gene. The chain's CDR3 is CASSSRVGNTIYF. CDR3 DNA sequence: TGTGCCAGCAGCTCCAGGGTTGGAAACACCATATATTTT.

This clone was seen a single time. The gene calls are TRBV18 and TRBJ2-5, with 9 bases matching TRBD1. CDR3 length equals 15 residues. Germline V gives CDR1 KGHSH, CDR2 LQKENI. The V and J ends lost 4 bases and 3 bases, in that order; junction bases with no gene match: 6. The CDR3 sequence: CASSLGWTGEETQYF. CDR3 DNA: TGTGCCAGCTCACTCGGGTGGACAGGGGAAGAGACCCAGTACTTC.

The CDR3 here is CASSLRPGSNQPQHF. Here the CDR3 DNA reads TGTGCCAGCAGTTTACGTCCAGGTAGCAATCAGCCCCAGCATTTT. The chain joins TRBV27 to TRBJ1-5; the D is unclear. V gave up 2 bases and J gave up 0 bases, with 8 bases separating them. Germline loops: CDR1 MNHEY, CDR2 SMNVEV (reference sequence). CDR3 length: 15 amino acids.

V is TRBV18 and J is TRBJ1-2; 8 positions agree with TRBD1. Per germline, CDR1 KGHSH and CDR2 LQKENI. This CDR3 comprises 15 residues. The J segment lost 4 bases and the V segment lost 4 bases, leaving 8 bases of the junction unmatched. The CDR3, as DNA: TGTGCCAGCTCACTTGGACAGGGAACCGGCTATGGCTACACCTTC. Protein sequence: CASSLGQGTGYGYTF.

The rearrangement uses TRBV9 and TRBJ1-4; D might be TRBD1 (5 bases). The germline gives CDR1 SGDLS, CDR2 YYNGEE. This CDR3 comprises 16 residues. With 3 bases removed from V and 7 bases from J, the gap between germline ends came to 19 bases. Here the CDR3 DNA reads TGTGCCAGCAGCGAGGACGGTCGTGCAAGGGGTGAAAAACTGTTTTTT. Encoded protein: CASSEDGRARGEKLFF.

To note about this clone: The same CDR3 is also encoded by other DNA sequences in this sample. CDR3 loop: CASSPLAGGPETQYF. Written as DNA, the CDR3 is TGCGCCAGCAGCCCTTTGGCGGGGGGGCCAGAGACCCAGTACTTC. The chain has TRBV5-1 and TRBJ2-5; 9 bases line up with TRBD2. The CDR3 length is 15 residues. V shed 4 bases, J shed 4 bases, and the junction held 8 bases outside the gene matches. In germline, CDR1 is SGHRS, CDR2 YFSETQ.

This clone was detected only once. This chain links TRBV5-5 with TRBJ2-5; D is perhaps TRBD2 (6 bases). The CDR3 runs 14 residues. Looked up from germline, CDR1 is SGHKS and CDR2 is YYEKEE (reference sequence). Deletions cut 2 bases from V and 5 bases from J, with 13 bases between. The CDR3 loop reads CASSFGQGGETQYF. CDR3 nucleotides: TGTGCCAGCAGCTTCGGGCAGGGAGGCGAGACCCAGTACTTC.

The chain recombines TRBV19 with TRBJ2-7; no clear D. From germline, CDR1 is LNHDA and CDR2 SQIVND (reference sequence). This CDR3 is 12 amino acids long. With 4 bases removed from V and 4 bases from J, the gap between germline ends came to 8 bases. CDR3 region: CASSKPGYEQYF. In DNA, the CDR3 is TGTGCCAGTAGTAAGCCTGGTTACGAGCAGTACTTC.

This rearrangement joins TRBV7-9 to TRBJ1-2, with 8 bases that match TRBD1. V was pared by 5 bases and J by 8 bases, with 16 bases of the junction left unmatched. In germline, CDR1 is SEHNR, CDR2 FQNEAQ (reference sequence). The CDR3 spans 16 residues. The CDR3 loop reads CASSPGGQGWGDGYTF. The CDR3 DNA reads TGTGCCAGCAGCCCGGGCGGACAGGGCTGGGGTGACGGCTACACCTTC.

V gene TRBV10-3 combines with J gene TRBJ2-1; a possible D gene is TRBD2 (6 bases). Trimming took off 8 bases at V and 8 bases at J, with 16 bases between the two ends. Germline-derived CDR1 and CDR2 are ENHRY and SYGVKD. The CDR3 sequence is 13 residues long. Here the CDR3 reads CAIGGTSYDEQFF. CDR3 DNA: TGTGCCATCGGAGGGACGTCTTATGATGAGCAGTTCTTC.

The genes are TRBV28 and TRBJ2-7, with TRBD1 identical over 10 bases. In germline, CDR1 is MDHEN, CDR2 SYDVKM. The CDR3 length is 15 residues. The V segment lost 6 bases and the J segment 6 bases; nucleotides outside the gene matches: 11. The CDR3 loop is CASSLKDRGLAEQYF. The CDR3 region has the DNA TGTGCCAGCAGCCTTAAAGACAGGGGGCTCGCCGAGCAGTACTTC.

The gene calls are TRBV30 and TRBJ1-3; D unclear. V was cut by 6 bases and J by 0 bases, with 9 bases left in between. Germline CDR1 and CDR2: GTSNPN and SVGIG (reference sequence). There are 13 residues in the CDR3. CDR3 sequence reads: CACGRSSGNTIYF. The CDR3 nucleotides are TGTGCCTGCGGACGGAGCTCTGGAAACACCATATATTTT.

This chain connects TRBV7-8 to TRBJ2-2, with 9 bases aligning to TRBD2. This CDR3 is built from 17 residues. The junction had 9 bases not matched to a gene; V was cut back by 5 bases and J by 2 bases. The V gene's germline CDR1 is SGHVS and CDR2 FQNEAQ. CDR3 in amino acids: CASSPRGGTSNTGELFF. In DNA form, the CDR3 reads TGTGCCAGCAGCCCACGCGGCGGGACTAGCAACACCGGGGAGCTGTTTTTT.

CDR3 DNA sequence: TGTGCCAGCAGTCGACAGTTGCGCGGAAACACCATATATTTT. It specifies CASSRQLRGNTIYF. V usage is TRBV6-5 and J usage is TRBJ1-3, with D maybe TRBD1 (5 bases). Germline V lookup: CDR1 MNHEY, CDR2 SVGAGI. Trimming removed 5 bases at V and 4 bases at J, with 12 bases between. The CDR3 is 14 amino acids.

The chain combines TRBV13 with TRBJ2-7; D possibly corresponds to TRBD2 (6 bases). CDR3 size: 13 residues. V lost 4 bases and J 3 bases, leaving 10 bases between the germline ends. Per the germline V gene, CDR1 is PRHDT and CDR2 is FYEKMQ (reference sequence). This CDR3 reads CASSSDYNYEQYF. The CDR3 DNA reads TGTGCCAGCAGCTCGGACTATAACTACGAGCAGTACTTC.

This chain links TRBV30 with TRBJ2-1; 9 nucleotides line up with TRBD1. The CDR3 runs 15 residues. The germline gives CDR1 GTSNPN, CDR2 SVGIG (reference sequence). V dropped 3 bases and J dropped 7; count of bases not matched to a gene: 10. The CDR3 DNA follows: TGTGCCTGGAGGATGAGGGGACAGGGTCTGAATGAGCAGTTCTTC. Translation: CAWRMRGQGLNEQFF.

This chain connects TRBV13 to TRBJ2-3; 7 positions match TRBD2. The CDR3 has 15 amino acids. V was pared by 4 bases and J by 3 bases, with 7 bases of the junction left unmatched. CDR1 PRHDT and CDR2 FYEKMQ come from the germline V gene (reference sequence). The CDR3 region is CASSWRGTRTDTQYF. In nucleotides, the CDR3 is TGTGCCAGCAGCTGGCGGGGGACCCGAACAGATACGCAGTATTTT.

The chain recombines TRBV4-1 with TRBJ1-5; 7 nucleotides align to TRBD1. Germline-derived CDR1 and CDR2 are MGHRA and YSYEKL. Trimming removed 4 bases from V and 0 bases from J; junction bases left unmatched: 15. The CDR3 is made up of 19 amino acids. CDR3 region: CASSPRRGPTQYSNQPQHF. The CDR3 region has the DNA TGCGCCAGCAGCCCCCGTAGGGGGCCTACTCAATATAGCAATCAGCCCCAGCATTTT.

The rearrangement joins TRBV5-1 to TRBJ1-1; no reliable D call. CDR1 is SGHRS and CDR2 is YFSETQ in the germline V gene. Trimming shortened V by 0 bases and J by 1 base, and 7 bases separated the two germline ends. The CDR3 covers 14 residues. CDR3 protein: CASSLVTGNTEAFF. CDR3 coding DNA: TGCGCCAGCAGCTTGGTTACGGGGAACACTGAAGCTTTCTTT. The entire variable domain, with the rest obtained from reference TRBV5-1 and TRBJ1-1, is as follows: KAGVTQTPRYLIKTRGQQVTLSCSPISGHRSVSWYQQTPGQGLQFLFEYFSETQRNKGNFPGRFSGRQFSNSRSEMNVSTLELGDSALYLCASSLVTGNTEAFFGQGTRLTVV.

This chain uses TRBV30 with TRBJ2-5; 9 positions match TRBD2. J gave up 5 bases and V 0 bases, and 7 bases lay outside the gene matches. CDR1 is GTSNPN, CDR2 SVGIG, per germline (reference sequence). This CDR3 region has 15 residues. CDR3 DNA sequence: TGTGCCTGGAGTGTAGGGCTAGCGGGGCGGGAGACCCAGTACTTC. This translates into CAWSVGLAGRETQYF.

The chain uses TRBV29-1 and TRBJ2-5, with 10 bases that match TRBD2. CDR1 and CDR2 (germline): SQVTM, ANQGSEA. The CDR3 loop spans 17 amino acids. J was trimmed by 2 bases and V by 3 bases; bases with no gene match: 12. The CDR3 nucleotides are TGCAGCGTTGACCCCGCGGATGAGCGGGGGGGACAAGAGACCCAGTACTTC. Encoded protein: CSVDPADERGGQETQYF.

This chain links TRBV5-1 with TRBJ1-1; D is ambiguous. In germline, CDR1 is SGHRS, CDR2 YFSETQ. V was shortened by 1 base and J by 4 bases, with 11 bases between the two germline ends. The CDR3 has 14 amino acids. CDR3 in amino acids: CASSLSFGGTEAFF. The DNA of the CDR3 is TGCGCCAGCAGCTTGAGTTTTGGCGGCACTGAAGCTTTCTTT. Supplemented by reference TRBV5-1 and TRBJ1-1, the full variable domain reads KAGVTQTPRYLIKTRGQQVTLSCSPISGHRSVSWYQQTPGQGLQFLFEYFSETQRNKGNFPGRFSGRQFSNSRSEMNVSTLELGDSALYLCASSLSFGGTEAFFGQGTRLTVV.